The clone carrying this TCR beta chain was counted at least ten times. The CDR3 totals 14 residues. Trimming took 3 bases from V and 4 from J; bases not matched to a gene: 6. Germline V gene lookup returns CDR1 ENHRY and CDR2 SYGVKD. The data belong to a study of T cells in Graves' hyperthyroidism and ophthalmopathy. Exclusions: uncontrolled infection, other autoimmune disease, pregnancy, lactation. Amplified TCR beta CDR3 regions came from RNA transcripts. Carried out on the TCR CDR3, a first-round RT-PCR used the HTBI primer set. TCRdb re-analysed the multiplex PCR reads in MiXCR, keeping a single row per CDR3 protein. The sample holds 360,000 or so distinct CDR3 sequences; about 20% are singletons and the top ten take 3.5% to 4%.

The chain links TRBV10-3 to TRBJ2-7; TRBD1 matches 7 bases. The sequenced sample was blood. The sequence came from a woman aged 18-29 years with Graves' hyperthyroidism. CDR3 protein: CAISDGTDSYEQYF. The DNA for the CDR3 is TGTGCCATCAGTGACGGGACAGATTCTTACGAGCAGTACTTC.